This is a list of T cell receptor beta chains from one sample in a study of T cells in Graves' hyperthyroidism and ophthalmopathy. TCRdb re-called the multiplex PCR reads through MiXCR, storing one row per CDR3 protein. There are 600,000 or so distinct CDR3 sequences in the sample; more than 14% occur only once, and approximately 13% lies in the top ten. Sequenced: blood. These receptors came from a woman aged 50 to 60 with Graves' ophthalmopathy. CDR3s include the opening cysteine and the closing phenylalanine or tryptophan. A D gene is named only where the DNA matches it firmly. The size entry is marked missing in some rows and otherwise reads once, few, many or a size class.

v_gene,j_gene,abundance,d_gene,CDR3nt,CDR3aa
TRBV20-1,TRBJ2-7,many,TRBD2,TGCAGTGCTAGCCCCTCGGGAGGGGTGGGGTACGAGCAGTACTTC,CSASPSGGVGYEQYF
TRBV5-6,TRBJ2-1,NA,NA,TGTGCCAGCAGCTTGGCCAGGGGTTGGGAGCAGTTCTTC,CASSLARGWEQFF
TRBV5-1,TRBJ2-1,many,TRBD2,TGCGCCAGCAGCCCCGTGACTAGCGGGAGACCAGATGAGCAGTTCTTC,CASSPVTSGRPDEQFF
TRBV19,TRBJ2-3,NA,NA,TGTGCCAGTAGTATGGCAGGAGCTCACACAGATACGCAGTATTTT,CASSMAGAHTDTQYF
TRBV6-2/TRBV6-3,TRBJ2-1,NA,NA,TGTGCCAGCAGTTACTTGGACAGACAAAGAGGTGAGCAGTTCTTC,CASSYLDRQRGEQFF
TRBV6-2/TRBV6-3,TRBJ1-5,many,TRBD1,TGTGCCAGCACCAGACAGGGGGAGAGTAATCAGCCCCAGCATTTT,CASTRQGESNQPQHF
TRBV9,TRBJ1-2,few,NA,TGTGCCAGCAGCGTAAGGGACTCTGGCTACACCTTC,CASSVRDSGYTF
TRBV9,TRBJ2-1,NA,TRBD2,TGTGCCAGCAGCAAACCCGGGACTAGCCACTACAATGAGCAGTTCTTC,CASSKPGTSHYNEQFF
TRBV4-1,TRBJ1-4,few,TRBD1,TGCGCCAGCAGCCAGACCCCTAGACAGGGACATCGGCCAACTAATGAAAAACTGTTTTTT,CASSQTPRQGHRPTNEKLFF
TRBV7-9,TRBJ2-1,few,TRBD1,TGTGCCAGCAAACGGGACAGGGGGTCCTACAATGAGCAGTTCTTC,CASKRDRGSYNEQFF
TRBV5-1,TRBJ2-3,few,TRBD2,TGCGCCAGCAGCTTGGGGAGACTAGCGGTCCTAGCTACGCAGTATTTT,CASSLGRLAVLATQYF
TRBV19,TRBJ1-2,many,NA,TGTGCCAGTAGATCAGGGAGGAGTGGCTACACCTTC,CASRSGRSGYTF
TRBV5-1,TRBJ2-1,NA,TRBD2,TGCGCCAGCAGCTTGGAAATAGCGGGAGGGTATGAGCAGTTCTTC,CASSLEIAGGYEQFF
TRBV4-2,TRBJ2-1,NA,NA,TGTGCCAGCAGCCAAGATAAGCCGGGTTTGTACAATGAGCAGTTCTTC,CASSQDKPGLYNEQFF
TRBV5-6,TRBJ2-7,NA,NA,TGTGCCAGCGGACAGAGTAACTACGAGCAGTACTTC,CASGQSNYEQYF
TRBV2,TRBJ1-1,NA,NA,TGTGCCAGCAGGGGTAGGGTATCTGAAGCTTTCTTT,CASRGRVSEAFF
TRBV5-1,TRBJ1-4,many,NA,TGCGCCAGCAGCTTGGGGCAGGTGGGCGAAAAACTGTTTTTT,CASSLGQVGEKLFF
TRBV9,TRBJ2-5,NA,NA,TGTGCCAGCAGCGTAGGGGTTAGCGGACCCCAAGAGACCCAGTACTTC,CASSVGVSGPQETQYF
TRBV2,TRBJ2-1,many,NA,TGTGCCAGCAGGGGACGTGAGCAGTTCTTC,CASRGREQFF
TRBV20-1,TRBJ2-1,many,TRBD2,TGCAGTGCTAGGAATAGCGGGAGGAACAATGAGCAGTTCTTC,CSARNSGRNNEQFF
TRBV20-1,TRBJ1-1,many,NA,TGCAGTGCCCCTACTGCGTCATCGCATACTGAAGCTTTCTTT,CSAPTASSHTEAFF
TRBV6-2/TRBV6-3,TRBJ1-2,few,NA,TGTGCCAGCAGTTTGGCCCCCGTTTTTGGCTACACCTTC,CASSLAPVFGYTF
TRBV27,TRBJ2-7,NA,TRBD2,TGTGCCAGCAGGCGTACCGGGACTAGCGGGAGCGAGCAGTACTTC,CASRRTGTSGSEQYF
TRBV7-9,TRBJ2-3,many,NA,TGTGCCAGCAGCTTACGGCAGGGGAGGGCAGATACGCAGTATTTT,CASSLRQGRADTQYF
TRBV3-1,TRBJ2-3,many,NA,TGTGCCAGCAGCCAGCTGTACGGGAGACGCACAGATACGCAGTATTTT,CASSQLYGRRTDTQYF
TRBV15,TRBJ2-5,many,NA,TGTGCCACCAGCAGTCCCGAAGGGACCCAGTACTTC,CATSSPEGTQYF
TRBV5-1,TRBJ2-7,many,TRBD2,TGCGCCAGCACCGGGACTAGCGGGAGGGAGCAGTACTTC,CASTGTSGREQYF
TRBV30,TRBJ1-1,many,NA,TGTGCCTGGGGGGTGACTGAAGCTTTCTTT,CAWGVTEAFF
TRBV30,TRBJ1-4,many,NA,TGTGCCTGGAAGAGGGAACAGTTTAATGAAAAACTGTTTTTT,CAWKREQFNEKLFF
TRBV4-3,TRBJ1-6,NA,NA,TGCGCCAGCAGCCAAGATAGGGCGGGGAATAATTCACCCCTCCACTTT,CASSQDRAGNNSPLHF
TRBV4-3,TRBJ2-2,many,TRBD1,TGCGCCAGCAGCCAGAGACAGGGGGCGACCGGGGAGCTGTTTTTT,CASSQRQGATGELFF